The text below deals with one T cell receptor (beta chain). This record comes from a study of T-cell memory formation after mild COVID-19. TCRdb fed the 5' RACE reads into MiXCR, producing one record per CDR3 protein. The profile covers tens of thousands of distinct CDR3 sequences, with roughly an eighth appearing a single time and around a quarter taken by the ten largest. Germline CDR1 and CDR2: SGHAT and FQNNGV. This CDR3 has 14 residues. The V end was cut by 7 bases, the J end by 7 bases, with 19 bases between. The specimen sequenced was PBMCs or a T cell subset sorted from them (not recorded which). This chain connects TRBV11-2 to TRBJ1-2, with D perhaps TRBD1 (5 bases). The receptor's source is an adult woman who had mild COVID-19 (a few samples of this study predate the infection). Cell type and time point are not known. The CDR3 coding sequence is TGTGCCAGCATCTCCTTGGGGCAGGGATCTGGCTACACCTTC. It specifies CASISLGQGSGYTF.